The 27 T cell receptor beta chains below come from one sample, sequenced in a study of blood T cell repertoires in COVID-19. Clones were read by immunoSEQ multiplex PCR, and TCRdb kept only the in-frame ones, dropping some. The data show about 110,000 clones, around four fifths seen once. The sample comprised peripheral blood. Source of these receptors: a man in his sixties or seventies with acute or convalescent COVID-19.

The CDR3 sequence: CASRNPSWGSNTGELFF. The CDR3 coding sequence is TGTGCCAGCAGGAATCCTAGTTGGGGCTCGAACACCGGGGAGCTGTTTTTT. This chain uses TRBV27 with TRBJ2-2, with D perhaps TRBD1 (5 bases). The V end was cut by 6 bases, the J end by 0 bases, with 17 bases between. Germline loops: CDR1 MNHEY, CDR2 SMNVEV (reference sequence). The CDR3 consists of 17 residues.

The J gene is TRBJ1-4, the V gene TRBV28, with 9 bases aligning to TRBD1. Looked up from germline, CDR1 is MDHEN and CDR2 is SYDVKM. The CDR3 runs to 15 residues. With 5 bases clipped from V and 5 bases from J, the junction kept 6 bases outside the gene matches. The CDR3 coding sequence is TGTGCCAGCAGTAAAGGACAGGGGCGCAATGAAAAACTGTTTTTT. Translation: CASSKGQGRNEKLFF.

The chain is built from TRBV11-2 and TRBJ1-2, with D tentatively TRBD1 (5 bases). From germline, CDR1 is SGHAT and CDR2 FQNNGV. This CDR3 has 13 amino acids. V gave up 1 base and J gave up 6 bases, with 9 bases separating them. In DNA, the CDR3 is TGTGCCAGCAGCTTAGGCGGGGCGGATGGCTACACCTTC. This translates into CASSLGGADGYTF.

The CDR3 loop is CASSTGARNEKLFF. The CDR3 coding sequence is TGCGCCAGCAGCACCGGAGCAAGAAATGAAAAACTGTTTTTT. V gene TRBV5-1 combines with J gene TRBJ1-4; D uncertain. The germline gives CDR1 SGHRS, CDR2 YFSETQ. CDR3 length equals 14 residues. Trimming removed 4 bases from V and 5 bases from J, with 12 bases in between.

The chain combines TRBV9 with TRBJ1-2; 12 bases match TRBD1. Germline trimming cut 0 bases from V and 7 bases from J; bases unmatched to any gene: 7. This CDR3 is built from 16 residues. CDR1 SGDLS and CDR2 YYNGEE come from the germline V gene. CDR3 in amino acids: CASSVAGTGGHRGYTF. DNA for the CDR3: TGTGCCAGCAGCGTAGCAGGGACAGGGGGCCATCGTGGCTACACCTTC.

The chain links TRBV3-1 (or the pseudogene TRBV3-2) to TRBJ2-1; TRBD2 aligns across 7 bases. Looked up from germline, CDR1 is LGHDT and CDR2 is YNNKEL (reference sequence). This CDR3 is 16 amino acids long. V lost 5 bases, J lost 6 bases, and 13 bases stayed unmatched. The CDR3 nucleotides are TGTGCCAGCAGCGCCACTAGCGCGGGGAGGGGCAATGAGCAGTTCTTC. It is translated as CASSATSAGRGNEQFF.

The chain has TRBV5-6 and TRBJ2-7, with 11 bases matching TRBD1. The CDR3 extends over 13 amino acids. CDR1 is SGHDT and CDR2 is YYEEEE in the germline V gene. Trimming at V came to 4 bases and at J to 6 bases, leaving 3 bases not matched to a gene. In DNA form, the CDR3 reads TGTGCCAGCAGCCAGGGACAGGGGGGCGAGCAGTACTTC. Amino acid sequence: CASSQGQGGEQYF. Full variable domain (rest looked up from reference TRBV5-6 and TRBJ2-7): DAGVTQSPTHLIKTRGQQVTLRCSPKSGHDTVSWYQQALGQGPQFIFQYYEEEERQRGNFPDRFSGHQFPNYSSELNVNALLLGDSALYLCASSQGQGGEQYFGPGTRLTVT.

The chain links TRBV10-3 to TRBJ2-1; D gene uncertain. The germline gives CDR1 ENHRY, CDR2 SYGVKD. The CDR3 extends over 13 amino acids. The V end lost 3 bases, the J end lost 4 bases, and 7 bases lay between the germline ends. CDR3: CAISEEEYNEQFF. CDR3 bases: TGTGCCATCAGTGAAGAGGAGTACAATGAGCAGTTCTTC.

This clone appeared once. The rearrangement uses TRBV19 and TRBJ1-4; D unclear. From germline, CDR1 is LNHDA and CDR2 SQIVND (reference sequence). The CDR3 has 13 residues. Deletions cut 3 bases from V and 4 bases from J, with 6 bases between. The chain's CDR3 is CASSITGNEKLFF. For the CDR3, the DNA is TGTGCCAGTAGTATTACCGGTAATGAAAAACTGTTTTTT.

This chain links TRBV29-1 with TRBJ2-6, with D hard to call. The V gene's germline CDR1 is SQVTM and CDR2 ANQGSEA. There are 16 residues in the CDR3. V shed 4 bases and J shed 4 bases, with 17 bases lying between them. The CDR3 DNA reads TGCAGCGTTGCCTCCATCTGGAGTTCCGGGGCCAACGTCCTGACTTTC. Protein sequence: CSVASIWSSGANVLTF. Together with reference TRBV29-1 and TRBJ2-6, the CDR3 gives the full variable domain: SAVISQKPSRDICQRGTSLTIQCQVDSQVTMMFWYRQQPGQSLTLIATANQGSEATYESGFVIDKFPISRPNLTFSTLTVSNMSPEDSSIYLCSVASIWSSGANVLTFGAGSRLTVL.

The chain has TRBV6-5 and TRBJ2-1; the D is unclear. This CDR3 contains 13 residues. The V gene lost 1 base and the J gene lost 7 bases, with 8 bases spanning the gap. Germline lookup yields CDR1 MNHEY and CDR2 SVGAGI. The DNA for the CDR3 is TGTGCCAGCAGTTACTTCAGGCTTAATGAGCAGTTCTTC. Its protein is CASSYFRLNEQFF.

The genes are TRBV5-6 and TRBJ1-1; 7 bases line up with TRBD1. The V and J ends lost 4 bases and 3 bases, in that order; junction bases with no gene match: 12. The germline gives CDR1 SGHDT, CDR2 YYEEEE. This CDR3 has 16 residues. Here the CDR3 DNA reads TGTGCCAGCAGCACCCGACAGGGATGGATGGACACTGAAGCTTTCTTT. This encodes CASSTRQGWMDTEAFF.

The rearrangement links TRBV5-6 to TRBJ1-6; maybe TRBD1 (6 bases). Germline loops: CDR1 SGHDT, CDR2 YYEEEE. V gave up 2 bases and J gave up 7 bases, with 10 bases separating them. The CDR3 totals 14 residues. The CDR3, as DNA: TGTGCCAGCAGCTTACAGGGAGGGAATTCACCCCTCCACTTT. Translating it yields CASSLQGGNSPLHF.

The chain links TRBV9 to TRBJ2-1; the D gene is possibly TRBD1 (6 bases). V dropped 4 bases and J dropped 3 bases, with 14 bases sitting between them. Germline V gene lookup returns CDR1 SGDLS and CDR2 YYNGEE. CDR3 length equals 15 residues. The CDR3, as DNA: TGTGCCAGCAGCCGTATGCCAGGGGTCTACAATGAGCAGTTCTTC. Its translation: CASSRMPGVYNEQFF.

V gene TRBV24-1 combines with J gene TRBJ2-2; 7 nucleotides agree with TRBD1. V shed 2 bases, J shed 1 base, and the junction held 0 bases outside the gene matches. This CDR3 spans 15 amino acids. Germline V CDR1 and CDR2: KGHDR, SFDVKD. CDR3: CATSDWTGNTGELFF. CDR3 nucleotide sequence: TGTGCCACCAGTGATTGGACAGGGAACACCGGGGAGCTGTTTTTT.

This rearrangement joins TRBV6-5 to TRBJ2-3; 7 bases are shared with TRBD1. From germline, CDR1 is MNHEY and CDR2 SVGAGI. V dropped 2 bases and J dropped 2; count of bases not matched to a gene: 7. The CDR3 spans 16 residues. CDR3 bases: TGTGCCAGCAGTTACCGGCTAGGGGGCCTCACAGATACGCAGTATTTT. Residues: CASSYRLGGLTDTQYF.

This sequence joins TRBV7-9 and TRBJ2-1; 7 nucleotides agree with TRBD2. The CDR3 totals 16 residues. Per germline, CDR1 SEHNR and CDR2 FQNEAQ (reference sequence). V shed 6 bases, J shed 1 base, and the junction held 9 bases outside the gene matches. The chain's CDR3 is CASRSSGARSYNEQFF. The CDR3 DNA sequence: TGTGCCAGCAGATCCAGCGGGGCCAGGTCCTACAATGAGCAGTTCTTC. Variable domain in full (rest from reference TRBV7-9 and TRBJ2-1): DTGVSQNPRHKITKRGQNVTFRCDPISEHNRLYWYRQTLGQGPEFLTYFQNEAQLEKSRLLSDRFSAERPKGSFSTLEIQRTEQGDSAMYLCASRSSGARSYNEQFFGPGTRLTVL.

The V gene is TRBV18, the J gene TRBJ2-1; TRBD1 aligns across 9 bases. CDR3 length: 14 amino acids. V was clipped by 6 bases and J by 5 bases; unmatched bases: 5. CDR1 is KGHSH and CDR2 is LQKENI in the germline V gene. The CDR3 region is CASSRGQGNNEQFF. Written as DNA, the CDR3 is TGTGCCAGCTCCAGAGGACAGGGGAACAATGAGCAGTTCTTC.

The chain recombines TRBV5-4 with TRBJ2-3, with D possibly matching TRBD1 (6 bases). The V end lost 5 bases, the J end lost 2 bases, and 15 bases lay between the germline ends. Germline values: CDR1 SGHNT, CDR2 YYREEE (reference sequence). CDR3 length: 15 amino acids. The chain's CDR3 is CASSRDPGATDTQYF. CDR3 in DNA: TGTGCCAGCAGTCGGGACCCAGGGGCCACAGATACGCAGTATTTT.

The V call is TRBV5-6, the J call TRBJ1-6; 8 positions agree with TRBD1. The CDR3 totals 14 residues. Germline assignment: CDR1 SGHDT and CDR2 YYEEEE. Trimming at V came to 5 bases and at J to 7 bases, leaving 5 bases not matched to a gene. The CDR3 DNA reads as TGTGCCAGCAGTTCCGACAGGGGCAATTCACCCCTCCACTTT. Its protein is CASSSDRGNSPLHF.

The CDR3 region has the DNA TGTGCCAGCAGCTTATCCCGGGGGAGCGGCTACACCTTC. Translating it yields CASSLSRGSGYTF. The rearrangement uses TRBV7-3 and TRBJ1-2; D is perhaps TRBD1 (5 bases). Trimming removed 2 bases from V and 8 bases from J, with 12 bases in between. CDR3 length equals 13 residues. Germline lookup yields CDR1 SGHTA and CDR2 FQGTGA.

The genes are TRBV6-1 and TRBJ2-1; 7 bases are a match to TRBD1. Germline loops: CDR1 MNHNS, CDR2 SASEGT. The CDR3 length is 16 residues. The V segment lost 1 base and the J segment 0 bases; nucleotides outside the gene matches: 3. Here the CDR3 DNA reads TGTGCCAGCAGTGAAGTTGAGGGGGCCTCCTACAATGAGCAGTTCTTC. As protein: CASSEVEGASYNEQFF.

Comments on this clone: Other nucleotide sequences from this sample produce the same CDR3. This chain links TRBV20-1 with TRBJ2-1; unclear D gene. Germline loops: CDR1 DFQATT, CDR2 SNEGSKA (reference sequence). This CDR3 is 10 amino acids long. V was cut by 1 base and J by 9 bases, with 4 bases left in between. The CDR3 spells CSARVSEQFF. Written as DNA, the CDR3 is TGCAGTGCTAGAGTTAGTGAGCAGTTCTTC.

The rearrangement joins TRBV28 to TRBJ1-1, with TRBD1 matching over 11 bases. There are 15 residues in the CDR3. Germline loops: CDR1 MDHEN, CDR2 SYDVKM. Trimming removed 5 bases from V and 11 bases from J; junction bases left unmatched: 13. The CDR3 DNA follows: TGTGCCAGCAGTGTACCGGGACAGGGGGTGAATGGGGCTTTCTTT. Its protein product is CASSVPGQGVNGAFF.

The CDR3 DNA sequence: TGTGCCAGCACCTTGACAGGGGACGAGCAGTACTTC. It yields the protein CASTLTGDEQYF. The V and J genes are TRBV11-2 and TRBJ2-7; the match to TRBD1 covers 8 bases. After removal of 7 bases from V and 5 bases from J, the junction contained 4 bases not matched to a gene. This CDR3 has 12 amino acids. Germline assignment: CDR1 SGHAT and CDR2 FQNNGV.

The chain is built from TRBV6-5 and TRBJ1-4; 7 bases match TRBD1. The length of the CDR3 is 14 residues. Unmatched junction bases numbered 8, after V lost 5 bases and J lost 8 bases. Germline V lookup: CDR1 MNHEY, CDR2 SVGAGI. CDR3: CASSRQGLQEKLFF. DNA of the CDR3: TGTGCCAGCAGTCGACAGGGCTTACAAGAAAAACTGTTTTTT.

The chain uses TRBV9 and TRBJ2-3; D gene ambiguous. Trimming left V 4 bases short and J 2 bases short, with 14 bases between. Germline lookup yields CDR1 SGDLS and CDR2 YYNGEE. CDR3 size: 15 residues. CDR3 sequence (DNA): TGTGCCAGCAGCAGCGTAGGTGTTTACACAGATACGCAGTATTTT. Residues: CASSSVGVYTDTQYF. Drawing the rest from reference TRBV9 and TRBJ2-3, the complete variable domain is DSGVTQTPKHLITATGQRVTLRCSPRSGDLSVYWYQQSLDQGLQFLIQYYNGEERAKGNILERFSAQQFPDLHSELNLSSLELGDSALYFCASSSVGVYTDTQYFGPGTRLTVL.